The 9 T cell receptor beta chains below all came from one sample that was sequenced in a study of shared clonotypes between healthy human individuals. Clones were read by immunoSEQ multiplex PCR, and TCRdb kept only the in-frame ones, dropping some. Of more than 1.2 million clones listed, around 98.5% are singletons. What was sequenced was naive CD4+ T cells sorted from blood. Sample subset: CD45RA+ positively selected. The receptors shown here come from a man aged 30 to 39 in good health.

This clone came up once. The V gene is TRBV20-1, the J gene TRBJ2-7; D may be TRBD2 (6 bases). The CDR3 is 10 residues long. V lost 1 base, J lost 9 bases, and 7 bases lay in between. The V gene's germline CDR1 is DFQATT and CDR2 SNEGSKA (reference sequence). CDR3 amino acids: CSARVGGQYF. DNA for the CDR3: TGCAGTGCTAGAGTGGGGGGGCAGTACTTC.

CDR3 nucleotides: TGTGCCAGCAGTTTAAGGGTAACTAGCGGGAGGCCCCAAGAGACCCAGTACTTC. Protein: CASSLRVTSGRPQETQYF. V usage is TRBV27 and J usage is TRBJ2-5, with 12 bases lining up with TRBD2. Per the germline V gene, CDR1 is MNHEY and CDR2 is SMNVEV (reference sequence). J lost 1 base, V lost 2 bases, and 8 bases had no gene match. CDR3 length equals 18 residues.

The rearrangement links TRBV15 to TRBJ1-1; no clear D. Germline V lookup: CDR1 LNHNV, CDR2 YYDKDF (reference sequence). The CDR3 is 13 amino acids. The V and J ends lost 0 bases and 4 bases respectively, with 6 bases between them. CDR3 DNA: TGTGCCACCAGCAGAGATCTAGTCACTGAAGCTTTCTTT. This gives the protein CATSRDLVTEAFF.

The chain has TRBV5-1 and TRBJ2-3; 12 bases match TRBD2. Trimming at V came to 1 base and at J to 2 bases, leaving 5 bases not matched to a gene. CDR3 length: 17 residues. The germline V gene has CDR1 SGHRS and CDR2 YFSETQ. The CDR3 coding sequence is TGCGCCAGCAGCTTGCGGAGACTAGCGGGAGCCACAGATACGCAGTATTTT. This codes for CASSLRRLAGATDTQYF.

This chain connects TRBV28 to TRBJ2-7, with D tentatively TRBD1 or TRBD2 (6 bases each). CDR1 is MDHEN and CDR2 is SYDVKM in the germline V gene. The CDR3 runs 14 residues. The V end lost 8 bases, the J end lost 2 bases, and 16 bases lay between the germline ends. CDR3 DNA: TGTGCCAGCCGGAGGGGGGAAGAAACCTACGAGCAGTACTTC. Translated, it gives CASRRGEETYEQYF.

V is TRBV6-1 and J is TRBJ2-7, with 10 bases matching TRBD2. V was pared by 5 bases and J by 6 bases, with 7 bases of the junction left unmatched. Per the germline V gene, CDR1 is MNHNS and CDR2 is SASEGT. This CDR3 is 14 amino acids long. Here the CDR3 reads CASSSSGSPREQYF. CDR3 nucleotide sequence: TGTGCCAGCAGTTCTAGCGGGAGCCCACGCGAGCAGTACTTC.

The chain carries TRBV11-2 and TRBJ2-2, with unresolved D. CDR3 length equals 17 residues. The germline gives CDR1 SGHAT, CDR2 FQNNGV. The V end was cut by 1 base, the J end by 6 bases, with 18 bases between. CDR3 coding DNA: TGTGCCAGCAGCTTAGTGGCCGGAACAGTGGGGTCCGGGGAGCTGTTTTTT. Amino acids: CASSLVAGTVGSGELFF.

The V and J genes are TRBV7-2 and TRBJ2-3; no firm D call. Germline CDR1 and CDR2: SGHTA and FQGNSA. The CDR3 consists of 14 residues. V shed 3 bases and J shed 4 bases, with 11 bases lying between them. CDR3 sequence reads: CASSFSVSADTQYF. The CDR3 DNA is TGTGCCAGCAGCTTCTCCGTGTCTGCAGATACGCAGTATTTT.

This sequence joins TRBV5-4 and TRBJ2-1; no clear D. Deletions cut 2 bases from V and 0 bases from J, with 9 bases between. Germline CDR1 reads SGHNT; CDR2 reads YYREEE (reference sequence). The CDR3 has 15 amino acids. The CDR3 is CASSFSSSSYNEQFF. CDR3 bases: TGTGCCAGCAGCTTTTCCTCGAGCTCCTACAATGAGCAGTTCTTC. The full variable domain, rest sourced from reference TRBV5-4 and TRBJ2-1, is ETGVTQSPTHLIKTRGQQVTLRCSSQSGHNTVSWYQQALGQGPQFIFQYYREEENGRGNFPPRFSGLQFPNYSSELNVNALELDDSALYLCASSFSSSSYNEQFFGPGTRLTVL.